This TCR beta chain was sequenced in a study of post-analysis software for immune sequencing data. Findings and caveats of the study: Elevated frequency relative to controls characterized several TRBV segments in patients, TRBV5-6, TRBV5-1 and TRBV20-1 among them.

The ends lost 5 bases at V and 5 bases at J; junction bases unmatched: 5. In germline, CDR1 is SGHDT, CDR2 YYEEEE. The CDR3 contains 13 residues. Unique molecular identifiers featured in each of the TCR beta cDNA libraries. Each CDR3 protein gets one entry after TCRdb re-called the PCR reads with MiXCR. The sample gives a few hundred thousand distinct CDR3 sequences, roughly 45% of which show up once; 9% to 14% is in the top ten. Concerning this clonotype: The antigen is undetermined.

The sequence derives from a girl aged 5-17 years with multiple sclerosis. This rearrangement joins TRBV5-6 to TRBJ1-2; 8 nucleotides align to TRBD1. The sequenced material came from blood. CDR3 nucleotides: TGTGCCAGCAGTACGGACAGGGTGTATGGCTACACCTTC. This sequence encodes CASSTDRVYGYTF. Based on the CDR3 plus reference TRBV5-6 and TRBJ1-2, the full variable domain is DAGVTQSPTHLIKTRGQQVTLRCSPKSGHDTVSWYQQALGQGPQFIFQYYEEEERQRGNFPDRFSGHQFPNYSSELNVNALLLGDSALYLCASSTDRVYGYTFGSGTRLTVV.